One sample yielded the 20 T cell receptor beta chains listed below, sequenced in a study of CD8 T cells in ankylosing spondylitis (dated by TCRdb to about 2017). Library preparation was by 5' RACE. For sequencing, an Illumina HiSeq 2500 was employed. TCRdb trimmed the raw reads at Q25, called clones with MiXCR and kept productive beta chains. Rows matching on CDR3 protein sequence are summarized as one entry with the most common DNA and genes. The sample contains hundreds of thousands of distinct CDR3 sequences, over 8.5% of them found a single time. The ten largest clonotypes hold around 6.8% of the sample. The sequencing sample was made of blood, either unsorted or a sorted T cell fraction (not recorded which). These receptors originate from a male donor with ankylosing spondylitis or in good health (not recorded which).

Ten or more counts support this clonotype. The chain has TRBV30 and TRBJ2-1; 10 bases are shared with TRBD2. The CDR3 runs to 14 residues. With 4 bases clipped from V and 2 bases from J, the junction kept 2 bases outside the gene matches. From germline, CDR1 is GTSNPN and CDR2 SVGIG (reference sequence). CDR3 protein: CAWNGLAAYNEQFF. The CDR3 DNA sequence: TGTGCCTGGAATGGACTAGCGGCCTACAATGAGCAGTTCTTC.

This clonotype was detected many times. CDR3 sequence reads: CSVAGTESTDTQYF. The DNA for the CDR3 is TGCAGCGTTGCTGGAACGGAAAGCACAGATACGCAGTATTTT. This chain joins TRBV29-1 and TRBJ2-3; no definite D call. V shed 4 bases and J shed 0 bases, with 11 bases lying between them. The V gene's germline CDR1 is SQVTM and CDR2 ANQGSEA. CDR3 size: 14 residues.

This clonotype came up a few times. V usage is TRBV7-2 and J usage is TRBJ2-7; D is possibly TRBD2 (6 bases). The CDR3 has 17 amino acids. From germline, CDR1 is SGHTA and CDR2 FQGNSA. Trimming took 6 bases from V and 2 from J, leaving 23 bases between them. CDR3 region: CASSPTTGGAWAYEQYF. DNA for the CDR3: TGTGCCAGCAGTCCTACAACTGGCGGGGCCTGGGCCTACGAGCAGTACTTC. Based on the CDR3 plus reference TRBV7-2 and TRBJ2-7, the full variable domain is GAGVSQSPSNKVTEKGKDVELRCDPISGHTALYWYRQSLGQGLEFLIYFQGNSAPDKSGLPSDRFSAERTGGSVSTLTIQRTQQEDSAVYLCASSPTTGGAWAYEQYFGPGTRLTVT.

This clonotype was recorded at least ten times. The chain uses TRBV20-1 and TRBJ2-3; D tentatively reads TRBD1 or TRBD2 (5 bases each). Trimming shortened V by 7 bases and J by 3 bases, and 14 bases separated the two germline ends. There are 13 residues in the CDR3. Germline CDR1 and CDR2: DFQATT and SNEGSKA (reference sequence). The chain's CDR3 is CSGSQGRTDTQYF. In nucleotides, the CDR3 is TGCAGTGGCAGTCAGGGACGGACAGATACGCAGTATTTT.

This clonotype has ten or more counts. The CDR3 coding sequence is TGTGCCAGCAGCTTGGCCGGGGAGGGGAAACAGCCCCAGCATTTT. Translated: CASSLAGEGKQPQHF. V gene TRBV5-8 combines with J gene TRBJ1-5; weak D call: TRBD1 (5 bases). CDR3 length: 15 amino acids. CDR1 and CDR2 from the germline V gene are SGHTS and YDEGEE. Trimming pared 0 bases from V and 7 bases from J, leaving 14 bases between.

V gene TRBV29-1 combines with J gene TRBJ2-7; 10 nucleotides agree with TRBD1. With 7 bases clipped from V and 4 bases from J, the junction kept 4 bases outside the gene matches. Per germline, CDR1 SQVTM and CDR2 ANQGSEA. This CDR3 contains 12 residues. CDR3 loop: CSGTGQGYEQYF. As DNA, the CDR3 is TGCAGCGGGACGGGACAGGGGTACGAGCAGTACTTC.

CDR3 sequence reads: CASSQVHGSTDTQYF. CDR3 bases: TGTGCCAGCAGCCAAGTCCACGGAAGCACAGATACGCAGTATTTT. This chain joins TRBV3-1 and TRBJ2-3; D ambiguous. The CDR3 sequence is 15 residues long. CDR1 LGHDT and CDR2 YNNKEL come from the germline V gene (reference sequence). Trimming shortened V by 1 base and J by 0 bases, and 8 bases separated the two germline ends.

This clonotype was counted ten times or more. The V and J genes are TRBV7-9 and TRBJ2-3, with 7 positions matching TRBD1. Unmatched junction bases numbered 13, after V lost 5 bases and J lost 2 bases. The CDR3 totals 17 residues. Germline-derived CDR1 and CDR2 are SEHNR and FQNEAQ (reference sequence). The CDR3, as DNA: TGTGCCAGCAGCCAAGCTTCCGGGACAGACCTCACAGATACGCAGTATTTT. Residues: CASSQASGTDLTDTQYF.

This clonotype was observed at least ten times. V gene TRBV27 combines with J gene TRBJ1-2, with D possibly matching TRBD1 (5 bases). Trimming removed 2 bases at V and 8 bases at J, with 12 bases between. Germline loops: CDR1 MNHEY, CDR2 SMNVEV (reference sequence). This CDR3 contains 13 residues. Written as DNA, the CDR3 is TGTGCCAGCAGTTTAGGGCCAGGGAGAGGCTACACCTTC. The encoded protein is CASSLGPGRGYTF.

This clonotype was recorded many times. J is TRBJ1-5 and V is TRBV30; D gene unclear. V shed 3 bases and J shed 4 bases, with 13 bases lying between them. Germline V gene lookup returns CDR1 GTSNPN and CDR2 SVGIG (reference sequence). The length of the CDR3 is 14 residues. CDR3 DNA sequence: TGTGCCTGGAGCGAAAGGGTGTCAAATCAGCCCCAGCATTTT. This gives the protein CAWSERVSNQPQHF.

The sample holds many counts of this clonotype. V gene TRBV5-1 combines with J gene TRBJ2-1; TRBD2 aligns across 10 bases. Trimming took 3 bases from V and 7 from J; bases not matched to a gene: 10. The CDR3 consists of 16 residues. Per the germline V gene, CDR1 is SGHRS and CDR2 is YFSETQ. CDR3 nucleotide sequence: TGCGCCAGCAGCTCGCTAGCGGGGGCGGGGACGAATGAGCAGTTCTTC. Its translation is CASSSLAGAGTNEQFF. The entire variable domain, with the rest obtained from reference TRBV5-1 and TRBJ2-1, is as follows: KAGVTQTPRYLIKTRGQQVTLSCSPISGHRSVSWYQQTPGQGLQFLFEYFSETQRNKGNFPGRFSGRQFSNSRSEMNVSTLELGDSALYLCASSSLAGAGTNEQFFGPGTRLTVL.

Ten or more counts support this clonotype. This chain joins TRBV20-1 and TRBJ2-1; 8 bases map to TRBD2. Trimming cost V 6 bases and J 2 bases; bases outside gene matches: 9. CDR1 and CDR2 from the germline V gene are DFQATT and SNEGSKA (reference sequence). The CDR3 spans 15 residues. CDR3 DNA: TGCAGTGCGAGGCCCACGGGACTAGCCTACAATGAGCAGTTCTTC. It codes for CSARPTGLAYNEQFF.

V and J are TRBV20-1 and TRBJ2-1, with 10 bases that match TRBD2. The CDR3 has 17 amino acids. The ends lost 4 bases at V and 6 bases at J; junction bases unmatched: 15. The germline gives CDR1 DFQATT, CDR2 SNEGSKA (reference sequence). DNA for the CDR3: TGCAGTGCTAAAGCTCTCGGGGAAGCGGGGGGGGGCAATGAGCAGTTCTTC. This translates into CSAKALGEAGGGNEQFF.

There are many counts of this clonotype. V gene TRBV12-3 or TRBV12-4 combines with J gene TRBJ1-5, with D possibly being TRBD1 (5 bases). The V gene lost 7 bases and the J gene lost 9 bases, with 19 bases spanning the gap. This CDR3 is 14 amino acids long. The CDR3 region is CASTSGTELMPQHF. For the CDR3, the DNA is TGTGCCAGCACCTCCGGGACGGAGCTGATGCCCCAGCATTTT.

This clonotype was counted ten times or more. This chain connects TRBV25-1 to TRBJ1-1; 8 bases align to TRBD1. The CDR3 has 16 amino acids. Germline V gives CDR1 MGHDK, CDR2 SYGVNS. Germline trimming cut 4 bases from V and 5 bases from J; bases unmatched to any gene: 12. CDR3: CASSGYRGGSGTEAFF. Here the CDR3 DNA reads TGTGCCAGCAGTGGGTACAGGGGGGGCTCGGGGACTGAAGCTTTCTTT. Filled out from reference TRBV25-1 and TRBJ1-1, the complete variable domain reads EADIYQTPRYLVIGTGKKITLECSQTMGHDKMYWYQQDPGMELHLIHYSYGVNSTEKGDLSSESTVSRIRTEHFPLTLESARPSHTSQYLCASSGYRGGSGTEAFFGQGTRLTVV.

This clonotype was picked up a small number of times. The chain uses TRBV20-1 and TRBJ2-5; 8 nucleotides match TRBD2. From germline, CDR1 is DFQATT and CDR2 SNEGSKA (reference sequence). This CDR3 contains 16 residues. With V trimmed by 4 bases and J by 5 bases, 15 bases remained unmatched. CDR3 in amino acids: CSATSPGLGAGETQYF. The CDR3 nucleotides are TGCAGTGCTACATCCCCGGGACTAGGGGCAGGGGAGACCCAGTACTTC.

This clonotype has at least ten counts. The genes are TRBV12-3 or TRBV12-4 and TRBJ1-2, with D possibly TRBD1 on 5 matching bases. CDR3 length: 12 residues. The V end was cut by 5 bases, the J end by 8 bases, with 12 bases between. DNA of the CDR3: TGTGCCAGCAGTGTGAGGGGAGACGGCTACACCTTC. This encodes CASSVRGDGYTF.

The table lists this clonotype with many counts. The chain carries TRBV5-1 and TRBJ2-1, with TRBD2 matching over 12 bases. This CDR3 has 16 residues. V shed 1 base and J 9 bases; nucleotides not matched to a gene: 8. The germline V gene has CDR1 SGHRS and CDR2 YFSETQ. The CDR3 coding sequence is TGCGCCAGCAGCTTGTTGACTAGCGGGAGTAGTGGTGAGCAGTTCTTC. Translating it yields CASSLLTSGSSGEQFF.

This clonotype came up many times. The chain links TRBV10-3 to TRBJ1-2; 10 positions match TRBD1. The V gene end was trimmed by 2 bases and the J gene end by 2 bases; junction bases not matched to a gene: 2. Germline loops: CDR1 ENHRY, CDR2 SYGVKD. The CDR3 contains 15 residues. This CDR3 reads CAISEPGQGNYGYTF. The CDR3 bases are TGTGCCATCAGTGAGCCGGGACAGGGGAACTATGGCTACACCTTC.

At least ten counts were recorded for this clonotype. V usage is TRBV5-6 and J usage is TRBJ2-1; D call uncertain. V was trimmed by 0 bases and J by 4 bases, leaving 5 bases between them. CDR1 and CDR2 (germline): SGHDT, YYEEEE. The CDR3 sequence is 13 residues long. The CDR3 region has the DNA TGTGCCAGCAGCTTGGATGCGTACAATGAGCAGTTCTTC. Protein sequence: CASSLDAYNEQFF. Filled out from reference TRBV5-6 and TRBJ2-1, the complete variable domain reads DAGVTQSPTHLIKTRGQQVTLRCSPKSGHDTVSWYQQALGQGPQFIFQYYEEEERQRGNFPDRFSGHQFPNYSSELNVNALLLGDSALYLCASSLDAYNEQFFGPGTRLTVL.